These 13 T cell receptor beta chains were sequenced from one sample in a study of T-cell reconstitution after alpha-beta-depleted transplantation in children. Unique molecular identifiers were incorporated when the TCRbeta library was constructed. One entry per CDR3 protein results from TCRdb running MiXCR on the PCR reads. The table lists approximately 430,000 distinct CDR3 sequences, around 15% of them singletons. The specimen was PBMCs, mostly from graft donor cells, collected 360 days after TCRalphabeta/CD19-depleted stem cell transplant. These receptors were taken from a boy younger than two who had a stem cell transplant for Wiskott-Aldrich syndrome, so the T cells may come from the graft donor.

The DNA of the CDR3 is TGTACCCTCAAGTCCTTCTCGGCGGGTCGGGACAGGGCCTACAATGAGCAGTTCTTC. Translation: CTLKSFSAGRDRAYNEQFF. V is TRBV2 and J is TRBJ2-1, with TRBD1 matching over 9 bases. The germline V gene encodes CDR1 SNHLY and CDR2 FYNNEI. The CDR3 has 19 amino acids. Drawing the rest from reference TRBV2 and TRBJ2-1, the complete variable domain is EPEVTQTPSHQVTQMGQEVILRCVPISNHLYFYWYRQILGQKVEFLVSFYNNEISEKSEIFDDQFSVERPDGSNFTLKIRSTKLEDSAMYFCTLKSFSAGRDRAYNEQFFGPGTRLTVL.

The rearrangement links TRBV10-3 to TRBJ2-2; 9 bases agree with TRBD2. The V segment lost 0 bases and the J segment 6 bases; nucleotides outside the gene matches: 5. Germline values: CDR1 ENHRY, CDR2 SYGVKD. The CDR3 contains 16 residues. The CDR3 is CAISESKLAGAGELFF. CDR3 bases: TGTGCCATCAGTGAGTCTAAACTAGCGGGCGCCGGGGAGCTGTTTTTT.

This clonotype was observed a handful of times. The chain couples TRBV28 to TRBJ2-3, with D tentatively TRBD2 (6 bases). Germline assignment: CDR1 MDHEN and CDR2 SYDVKM. This CDR3 is 15 amino acids long. The V end was cut by 5 bases, the J end by 2 bases, with 14 bases between. CDR3 region: CASSRGGFNTDTQYF. CDR3 sequence (DNA): TGTGCCAGCAGTCGTGGGGGGTTCAACACAGATACGCAGTATTTT.

This clonotype was seen only a few times. J is TRBJ2-1 and V is TRBV5-1; 11 bases align to TRBD1. The CDR3 runs 17 residues. J lost 6 bases, V lost 4 bases, and 12 bases had no gene match. Germline V gene sequence: CDR1 SGHRS, CDR2 YFSETQ. The CDR3 DNA follows: TGCGCCAGCAGCCCGGGACAGGGGGAGGGTTTAGGCAATGAGCAGTTCTTC. This encodes CASSPGQGEGLGNEQFF.

This clonotype has more than one count but fewer than ten. The chain carries TRBV24-1 and TRBJ2-2; 7 bases match TRBD1. The CDR3 length is 18 residues. Germline V gene data show CDR1 as KGHDR and CDR2 as SFDVKD. The junction had 11 bases not matched to a gene; V was cut back by 3 bases and J by 2 bases. The CDR3 nucleotides read TGTGCCACCAGTGATCCGGGGAGAGACAGGGATAACACCGGGGAGCTGTTTTTT. This sequence encodes CATSDPGRDRDNTGELFF.

The CDR3 DNA reads TGTGCCAGCAGTCAGAGGGACTTTAACTACAATGAGCAGTTCTTC. This gives the protein CASSQRDFNYNEQFF. The chain joins TRBV3-1 to TRBJ2-1; tentatively, D is TRBD2 (6 bases). This CDR3 region has 15 residues. V lost 6 bases, J lost 3 bases, and 15 bases lay in between. From germline, CDR1 is LGHDT and CDR2 YNNKEL (reference sequence).

The chain has TRBV3-1 and TRBJ2-7; 10 nucleotides line up with TRBD2. Germline CDR1 is LGHDT and CDR2 is YNNKEL (reference sequence). The V segment lost 1 base and the J segment 3 bases; nucleotides outside the gene matches: 9. There are 17 residues in the CDR3. The chain's CDR3 is CASSQVFIAGGHYEQYF. The CDR3 region has the DNA TGTGCCAGCAGCCAAGTTTTCATAGCGGGAGGCCACTACGAGCAGTACTTC.

CDR3 DNA sequence: TGTGCCAGCAGCTTAGGGGGGACGGAGCGGGGGAAACTCACAGATACGCAGTATTTT. It codes for CASSLGGTERGKLTDTQYF. The genes are TRBV7-7 and TRBJ2-3, with TRBD2 matching 8 bases. The CDR3 loop spans 19 amino acids. Germline lookup yields CDR1 SSHAT and CDR2 FNYEAQ (reference sequence). The trim removed 1 base at V and 2 bases at J, leaving 14 bases unmatched.

The V and J genes are TRBV11-2 and TRBJ2-5; maybe TRBD1 (6 bases). Germline V lookup: CDR1 SGHAT, CDR2 FQNNGV. The CDR3 contains 16 residues. Between the trimmed V and J ends, which lost 5 bases and 4 bases, there was a span of 20 bases. The CDR3 bases are TGTGCCAGCAGCACCGCCGAGTTGGGGGCAGGAGAGACCCAGTACTTC. Protein: CASSTAELGAGETQYF.

J is TRBJ2-1 and V is TRBV6-2 or TRBV6-3, with 7 bases identical to TRBD2. V shed 9 bases and J 0 bases; nucleotides not matched to a gene: 14. The CDR3 totals 17 residues. Germline values: CDR1 MNHEY, CDR2 SVGEGT. In DNA form, the CDR3 reads TGTGCCAGTTGTGGGGGGGGAGGGAGCCTCTCCTACAATGAGCAGTTCTTC. Protein product: CASCGGGGSLSYNEQFF.

A few counts support this clonotype. This chain joins TRBV4-3 and TRBJ2-6, with 10 bases fitting TRBD2. V gave up 0 bases and J gave up 2 bases; unmatched junction bases: 4. Germline CDR1 LGHNA, CDR2 YSLEER. This CDR3 is built from 18 residues. CDR3 residues: CASSQELAGVPGANVLTF. The CDR3 DNA reads TGCGCCAGCAGCCAAGAGCTAGCGGGAGTTCCTGGGGCCAACGTCCTGACTTTC.

Many counts were recorded for this clonotype. This chain links TRBV29-1 with TRBJ2-7; TRBD1 matches 7 bases. Germline CDR1 SQVTM, CDR2 ANQGSEA. The CDR3 spans 13 residues. V trimming: 6 bases; J trimming: 0 bases; junction bases outside the gene matches: 5. CDR3 residues: CSVRDSPSYEQYF. In DNA, the CDR3 is TGCAGCGTCCGGGACAGTCCCTCCTACGAGCAGTACTTC.

In its sample, this clonotype was seen a few times. For the CDR3, the DNA is TGCAGCGTTGCCAAAGGACAGGGAGAGTTAAGGACCGGGGAGCTGTTTTTT. This translates into CSVAKGQGELRTGELFF. V and J are TRBV29-1 and TRBJ2-2; 8 positions match TRBD1. After removal of 4 bases from V and 5 bases from J, the junction contained 15 bases not matched to a gene. The CDR3 extends over 17 amino acids. The V gene's germline CDR1 is SQVTM and CDR2 ANQGSEA.